This T cell receptor beta chain comes out of a study of blood T cell repertoires in COVID-19. The protocol was immunoSEQ multiplex PCR, while the TCRdb copy is restricted to in-frame clones and leaves out a portion. The data contain 40,000 to 45,000 clones, about 88% of them seen just once; the ten biggest clones take up less than 3%. The material sequenced was peripheral blood. The TCR sequence derives from a human donor in a cohort sampled during active COVID-19.

The CDR3 coding sequence is TGTGCCAGCAGTCCCTTTACCTGGGCCGAGCAGTACTTC. It is translated as CASSPFTWAEQYF. The chain has TRBV27 and TRBJ2-7; D is unclear. The CDR3 is made up of 13 amino acids. Germline V gene data show CDR1 as MNHEY and CDR2 as SMNVEV (reference sequence). Trimming removed 5 bases from V and 6 bases from J, with 14 bases in between.